Presented here are 5 T cell receptor beta chains from one specimen sequenced in a study of blood T cell repertoires in COVID-19 (dated by TCRdb to the early 2020s). Libraries were prepared through the immunoSEQ multiplex PCR assay. TCRdb stores this immuneACCESS table with in-frame sequences only. Part of the clones is absent; in the studies checked, under half of the shortfall reflects unresolved V genes, and no reason is known for the rest. This sample is represented by about 390,000 clones; 80% to 90% of them were singletons. Of the sample, about 2.3% falls within the top ten clones. Specimen: peripheral blood. The origin of the receptors is a woman aged 55-69 years with COVID-19, enrolled during active disease.

The chain joins TRBV11-3 to TRBJ2-7, with D possibly TRBD1 on 5 matching bases. V was trimmed by 5 bases and J by 5 bases, leaving 16 bases between them. CDR1 is SGHNT and CDR2 is YENEEA in the germline V gene. CDR3 size: 14 residues. As DNA, the CDR3 is TGTGCCAGCAGCCCGGCGGCAGGGAAAAACGAGCAGTACTTC. It specifies CASSPAAGKNEQYF.

The chain employs TRBV24-1 and TRBJ2-3; 13 bases align to TRBD2. V dropped 3 bases and J dropped 5; count of bases not matched to a gene: 4. Germline V gives CDR1 KGHDR, CDR2 SFDVKD. The CDR3 spans 16 residues. The chain's CDR3 is CATSDRLAGGIDTQYF. Written as DNA, the CDR3 is TGTGCCACCAGTGATCGACTAGCGGGGGGAATAGATACGCAGTATTTT.

The chain links TRBV9 to TRBJ1-5; D is unresolved. The CDR3 consists of 15 residues. V was shortened by 0 bases and J by 4 bases, with 11 bases between the two germline ends. Germline assignment: CDR1 SGDLS and CDR2 YYNGEE. The CDR3 reads CASSVGSGLNQPQHF. The CDR3 DNA is TGTGCCAGCAGCGTAGGATCAGGCCTAAATCAGCCCCAGCATTTT.

This clone has a single count. The chain recombines TRBV4-1 with TRBJ1-2, with 7 nucleotides matching TRBD1. There are 14 residues in the CDR3. With 4 bases clipped from V and 8 bases from J, the junction kept 10 bases outside the gene matches. Germline assignment: CDR1 MGHRA and CDR2 YSYEKL. In DNA, the CDR3 is TGCGCCAGCAGCCTCGTGGAGGGGGCGGGCGGCTACACCTTC. Translation: CASSLVEGAGGYTF.

The chain is built from TRBV11-1 and TRBJ1-4; unclear D gene. V lost 5 bases and J lost 3, with 7 bases in between. The CDR3 contains 13 residues. Germline V gene lookup returns CDR1 SGHAT and CDR2 FQDESV (reference sequence). The CDR3 DNA is TGTGCCAGCAGCCTCAGGTCTAATGAAAAACTGTTTTTT. Protein product: CASSLRSNEKLFF.